These T cell receptor beta chains were read from a single sample in a study of T cell clonotyping in hematopoietic cell transplantation. TCRdb's copy holds only in-frame clones and misses some; the assay was immunoSEQ multiplex PCR. The repertoire holds some 9,400 clones, with around 79% as singletons. This sample comprised PBMCs, obtained 180 days after allogeneic stem cell transplant. These receptors all stem from a male patient between 40 and 49 years old who had an allogeneic stem cell transplant from a related donor, so the T cells may come from the graft donor. Some clones in this sample may be carry-over from other donors' samples. Each CDR3 is given with its conserved first and last residue. The D gene is left open where the match is weak. Only part of the rows carry a size: once, few, many, or a class if the clone is expanded.

.	TRBJ1-3	TRBV4-3	.	TGCGCCAGCAGCCCCCGATCTGGAAACACCATATATTTT	CASSPRSGNTIYF
TRBD2	TRBJ2-5	TRBV5-1	.	TGCGCCAGCAGCTTGGGGGCTACTAGCGGGGGACAAGAGACCCAGTACTTC	CASSLGATSGGQETQYF
.	TRBJ1-1	TRBV7-2	.	TGTGCCAGCATCGGACAACCGAACACTGAAGCTTTCTTT	CASIGQPNTEAFF
.	TRBJ2-5	TRBV7-2	.	TGTGCCAGCAGCTTAAGTCTCGGAGAGACCCAGTACTTC	CASSLSLGETQYF
TRBD1	TRBJ1-6	TRBV19	.	TGTGCCAGTAGTGGGGGACAGGACCGGGGGAAGTCACCCCTCCACTTT	CASSGGQDRGKSPLHF
.	TRBJ2-1	TRBV5-1	once	TGCGCCAGCTTCTCCTCAGTTTACAATGAGCAGTTCTTC	CASFSSVYNEQFF
.	TRBJ2-5	TRBV18	.	TGTGCCAGCTCACGTTCACAGGGTCAAGAGACCCAGTACTTC	CASSRSQGQETQYF
TRBD1	TRBJ2-7	TRBV4-1	.	TGCGCCAGCAGCCAGCCGGGACAGAACTCCTACGAGCAGTACTTC	CASSQPGQNSYEQYF
.	TRBJ2-7	TRBV5-4	.	TGTGCCAGCAGCTTGGAGCCAGGAGGCTACGAGCAGTACTTC	CASSLEPGGYEQYF
.	TRBJ2-2	TRBV5-5	.	TGTGCCAGCAGCTTGGGCGGGGCCTACACCGGGGAGCTGTTTTTT	CASSLGGAYTGELFF
.	TRBJ2-1	TRBV30	.	TGTGCCTGGAGTGTTGGAAATGAGCAGTTCTTC	CAWSVGNEQFF
.	TRBJ1-1	TRBV25-1	.	TGTGCCAGCAGTGAAAGAACCGAAGCTTTCTTT	CASSERTEAFF
.	TRBJ2-5	TRBV29-1	.	TGCAGCGTTGCCAACGGGGGGCGACAAGAGACCCAGTACTTC	CSVANGGRQETQYF
.	TRBJ1-4	TRBV6-6	.	TGTGCCAGCAGTGGGAGGGGAAGAGAAAAACTGTTTTTT	CASSGRGREKLFF
.	TRBJ2-1	TRBV7-2	.	TGTGCCAGCAGCTTCCGAGGATTCAACAATGAGCAGTTCTTC	CASSFRGFNNEQFF
TRBD1	TRBJ1-1	TRBV27	.	TGTGCCAGCAGTTTAACGACAGGGGGCGTGGGGACTGAAGCTTTCTTT	CASSLTTGGVGTEAFF
TRBD2	TRBJ2-7	TRBV13	once	TGTGCCAGCAGGAGTAGCGGGGCGGCCTCCGAGCAGTACTTC	CASRSSGAASEQYF
.	TRBJ1-1	TRBV11-2	once	TGTGCCAGCAGCTCCCGAATCACTGAAGCTTTCTTT	CASSSRITEAFF
.	TRBJ2-1	TRBV19	.	TGTGCCAGTAGATCGGATGTGGGGGGCCACTACAATGAGCAGTTCTTC	CASRSDVGGHYNEQFF
.	TRBJ2-2	TRBV9	.	TGTGCCAGCAGCGTAGCTGCGGGGGCGGCGAACACCGGGGAGCTGTTTTTT	CASSVAAGAANTGELFF
.	TRBJ1-4	TRBV11-2	few	TGTGCCAGCAGCCGTCGGTCTGGACGGAATAATGAAAAACTGTTTTTT	CASSRRSGRNNEKLFF
TRBD1	TRBJ2-7	TRBV27	.	TGTGCCAGCAGGGGACTGGGCGGGACAGGGGCGTTTGAGCAGTACTTC	CASRGLGGTGAFEQYF
.	TRBJ1-4	TRBV14	.	TGTGCCAGCAGCCAATATGGAGGGTTCGGGGAAAAACTGTTTTTT	CASSQYGGFGEKLFF
.	TRBJ2-2	TRBV29-1	.	TGCAGCGTTAAGAAAAACGGGTTGAACACCGGGGAGCTGTTTTTT	CSVKKNGLNTGELFF